This entry is about one T cell receptor beta chain. No antigen is known for it. These data belong to a study of blood T cells in healthy people across ages. Every sample yielded at least 7 million isolated PBMCs. For the second PCR, which ran for roughly 6 to 12 cycles, a sample-barcoded 5' primer and a J-beta primer mix were used. Each cDNA molecule received a tag from a template-switch adaptor that had 12 random nucleotides. MiXCR, applied by TCRdb to the 5' RACE reads, yields one record per CDR3 protein. The data hold 700,000 to 850,000 distinct CDR3 sequences, with roughly 34% observed a single time. Trimming stripped 3 bases from V and 0 bases from J, with 9 bases between. Per the germline V gene, CDR1 is SQVTM and CDR2 is ANQGSEA. The CDR3 consists of 14 residues. Findings of the study overall: Long-lived donors exceeded aged donors in naive CD4+ cells and diversity.

The rearrangement joins TRBV29-1 to TRBJ1-3, with D unclear. This receptor was identified in a man aged 18-30 years in good health. The sequenced sample was blood. CDR3 coding DNA: TGCAGCGTTGATGCAGGCGACTCTGGAAACACCATATATTTT. Translation: CSVDAGDSGNTIYF.